The 25 T cell receptor beta chains given below trace back to one sample, sequenced in a study of T cells after posttransplantation cyclophosphamide. Cyclophosphamide on days +3 and +4 followed busulfan-fludarabine conditioning and a marrow graft. This table comes from immunoSEQ multiplex PCR, and its TCRdb copy is limited to in-frame clones, with some not included. The sample has more than 10,000 clones, 90% to 95% seen once. The starting material was PBMCs, obtained after allogeneic stem cell transplant with posttransplant cyclophosphamide. These receptors all come from a female patient aged 30 to 40 who received an allogeneic stem cell transplant from an unrelated donor, was CMV-positive, and had no GVHD. Some T cells may originate from the graft donor.

This clone was counted a single time. The CDR3 is CASSRTGGISYEQYF. The DNA of the CDR3 is TGTGCCAGCAGTCGGACAGGGGGAATCTCCTACGAGCAGTACTTC. The chain joins TRBV27 to TRBJ2-7, with TRBD1 matching over 10 bases. This CDR3 contains 15 residues. Trimming cost V 5 bases and J 0 bases; bases outside gene matches: 4. Germline V gene lookup returns CDR1 MNHEY and CDR2 SMNVEV (reference sequence).

This chain uses TRBV7-8 with TRBJ1-3; 9 positions agree with TRBD1. Germline lookup yields CDR1 SGHVS and CDR2 FQNEAQ. CDR3 length equals 16 residues. V was pared by 5 bases and J by 4 bases, with 9 bases of the junction left unmatched. CDR3 sequence: CASSPTLTGGGNTIYF. CDR3 DNA sequence: TGTGCCAGCAGCCCGACCCTAACAGGGGGCGGAAACACCATATATTTT.

The chain couples TRBV19 to TRBJ1-2; D is unclear. CDR1 and CDR2 from the germline V gene are LNHDA and SQIVND (reference sequence). The ends were cut back, 6 bases at V and 7 bases at J, with 15 bases in the middle. The CDR3 is 13 amino acids. The CDR3 loop reads CASSPSAVGGYTF. DNA for the CDR3: TGTGCCAGTAGCCCTAGTGCAGTAGGTGGCTACACCTTC.

The V gene is TRBV5-6, the J gene TRBJ2-7, with 8 bases identical to TRBD1. The V and J ends lost 4 bases and 3 bases, in that order; junction bases with no gene match: 6. Looked up from germline, CDR1 is SGHDT and CDR2 is YYEEEE. The CDR3 loop spans 14 amino acids. As DNA, the CDR3 is TGTGCCAGCAGCCCCGGGACAGGATTCTACGAGCAGTACTTC. Its protein product is CASSPGTGFYEQYF.

The genes are TRBV12-5 and TRBJ2-1; 13 nucleotides match TRBD2. The CDR3 is made up of 17 amino acids. The germline CDR1 and CDR2 sequences are LGHNT and FRNRAP. The J segment lost 8 bases and the V segment lost 1 base, leaving 8 bases of the junction unmatched. Here the CDR3 DNA reads TGTGCTAGTGGTTTGGGCCAAGACGGACTAGCGGGAGATGAGCAGTTCTTC. This encodes CASGLGQDGLAGDEQFF. The full variable domain, completed using reference TRBV12-5 and TRBJ2-1, is DARVTQTPRHKVTEMGQEVTMRCQPILGHNTVFWYRQTMMQGLELLAYFRNRAPLDDSGMPKDRFSAEMPDATLATLKIQPSEPRDSAVYFCASGLGQDGLAGDEQFFGPGTRLTVL.

The chain carries TRBV28 and TRBJ2-3; 12 nucleotides agree with TRBD2. The germline V gene encodes CDR1 MDHEN and CDR2 SYDVKM. V lost 3 bases and J lost 9; bases outside the gene matches: 7. The CDR3 runs to 15 residues. This CDR3 reads CASSFRLAGEKTQYF. The CDR3 region has the DNA TGTGCCAGCAGTTTTAGACTAGCGGGAGAAAAGACGCAGTATTTT.

This sequence joins TRBV2 and TRBJ2-7; 7 bases agree with TRBD2. V trimming: 4 bases; J trimming: 6 bases; junction bases outside the gene matches: 15. Germline CDR1 SNHLY, CDR2 FYNNEI. The CDR3 is 16 residues long. This CDR3 is CASSGVTSYLGSEQYF. The DNA for the CDR3 is TGTGCCAGCAGTGGTGTGACTAGCTATCTAGGGTCCGAGCAGTACTTC.

The chain employs TRBV7-9 and TRBJ1-1; 7 bases fit TRBD1. Germline V CDR1 and CDR2: SEHNR, FQNEAQ (reference sequence). This CDR3 comprises 14 residues. Unmatched junction bases numbered 13, after V lost 5 bases and J lost 10 bases. The CDR3 DNA reads as TGTGCCAGCAGCCCAACAGGGGCAGCTGCGCCAGCTTTCTTT. Encoded protein: CASSPTGAAAPAFF.

V is TRBV10-3 and J is TRBJ2-5, with 11 bases that match TRBD2. Germline loops: CDR1 ENHRY, CDR2 SYGVKD. J lost 3 bases, V lost 3 bases, and 24 bases had no gene match. This CDR3 is 22 amino acids long. CDR3 in amino acids: CAISEWVGQVGGLAEQKETQYF. The CDR3 region has the DNA TGTGCCATCAGTGAATGGGTGGGACAAGTGGGGGGACTAGCGGAACAAAAAGAGACCCAGTACTTC.

This clone appeared a single time. The chain couples TRBV5-6 to TRBJ2-6; D is possibly TRBD1 (6 bases). V lost 4 bases to trimming and J lost 0 bases, with 17 bases between them. The CDR3 contains 18 residues. Germline CDR1 is SGHDT and CDR2 is YYEEEE. The CDR3 is CASSAPGQQSSGANVLTF. The CDR3 DNA is TGTGCCAGCAGCGCACCGGGACAACAATCCTCTGGGGCCAACGTCCTGACTTTC.

The rearrangement links TRBV5-6 to TRBJ2-6; tentatively, D is TRBD2 (6 bases). The tail of the sequence fits TRBJ2-4 better, so the J call may be wrong. Per the germline V gene, CDR1 is SGHDT and CDR2 is YYEEEE. The CDR3 is 15 residues long. CDR3 protein: CASSFFLAAKNIQYF. In DNA form, the CDR3 reads TGTGCCAGCAGCTTTTTCCTAGCGGCCAAAAACATTCAGTACTTC.

The chain combines TRBV6-1 with TRBJ1-5; D call uncertain. The CDR3 extends over 15 amino acids. Trimming removed 2 bases from V and 2 bases from J, with 10 bases in between. Germline CDR1 MNHNS, CDR2 SASEGT. The CDR3 here is CASSENPKGNQPQHF. DNA for the CDR3: TGTGCCAGCAGTGAAAACCCTAAAGGCAATCAGCCCCAGCATTTT.

V and J are TRBV11-2 and TRBJ2-4; 11 bases are a match to TRBD2. The germline CDR1 and CDR2 sequences are SGHAT and FQNNGV. The CDR3 runs to 16 residues. J was trimmed by 6 bases and V by 3 bases; bases with no gene match: 7. The DNA for the CDR3 is TGTGCCAGCAGCTTGTTAGCGGGGGGGCTGGGAAACATTCAGTACTTC. Translation: CASSLLAGGLGNIQYF.

The table lists this clone with a few counts. The V call is TRBV9, the J call TRBJ1-1, with D possibly matching TRBD1 (5 bases). The CDR3 spans 15 residues. CDR1 SGDLS and CDR2 YYNGEE come from the germline V gene. V was shortened by 0 bases and J by 4 bases, with 13 bases between the two germline ends. Here the CDR3 reads CASSVDHRPGTEAFF. The DNA of the CDR3 is TGTGCCAGCAGCGTAGATCACAGGCCGGGCACTGAAGCTTTCTTT.

The V call is TRBV6-1, the J call TRBJ2-5, with D possibly TRBD1 on 5 matching bases. Germline V lookup: CDR1 MNHNS, CDR2 SASEGT. The CDR3 spans 12 residues. V was shortened by 1 base and J by 14 bases, with 14 bases between the two germline ends. The CDR3 DNA sequence: TGTGCCAGCAGTGAAGGGATGGGCAGGGATTACTTC. As protein: CASSEGMGRDYF.

The V and J genes are TRBV19 and TRBJ1-5; D might be TRBD1 (5 bases). The CDR3 sequence is 14 residues long. V gave up 7 bases and J gave up 2 bases, with 12 bases separating them. Germline lookup yields CDR1 LNHDA and CDR2 SQIVND (reference sequence). CDR3 sequence reads: CASKKTVGNQPQHF. The DNA for the CDR3 is TGTGCCAGTAAAAAGACAGTGGGCAATCAGCCCCAGCATTTT.

The V and J genes are TRBV14 and TRBJ1-6; D uncertain. Per the germline V gene, CDR1 is SGHDN and CDR2 is FVKESK. Trimming left V 0 bases short and J 7 bases short, with 16 bases between. CDR3 length: 17 amino acids. CDR3 DNA: TGTGCCAGCAGCCAAGATCAGGCTCGGGGAGGAAATTCACCCCTCCACTTT. This translates into CASSQDQARGGNSPLHF.

This clone has a single count. The J gene is TRBJ2-7, the V gene TRBV7-3, with a weak D call TRBD1 (6 bases). This CDR3 contains 13 residues. The V gene's germline CDR1 is SGHTA and CDR2 FQGTGA. The V end lost 5 bases, the J end lost 6 bases, and 14 bases lay between the germline ends. The CDR3 is CASSNSGTLEQYF. CDR3 nucleotides: TGTGCCAGCAGCAACTCCGGGACACTCGAGCAGTACTTC.

The J gene is TRBJ2-7, the V gene TRBV6-5; D gene unclear. The germline gives CDR1 MNHEY, CDR2 SVGAGI. The CDR3 is made up of 12 amino acids. The V and J ends lost 6 bases and 7 bases respectively, with 13 bases between them. CDR3 residues: CASSSEVMEQYF. The CDR3 DNA reads TGTGCCAGCAGCTCCGAGGTCATGGAGCAGTACTTC.

The chain is built from TRBV7-9 and TRBJ1-2; D call uncertain. The germline gives CDR1 SEHNR, CDR2 FQNEAQ (reference sequence). The V end lost 4 bases, the J end lost 3 bases, and 15 bases lay between the germline ends. The CDR3 contains 15 residues. CDR3 sequence reads: CASSSAGKVDYGYTF. CDR3 in DNA: TGTGCCAGCAGCTCAGCCGGGAAAGTAGACTATGGCTACACCTTC.

V gene TRBV5-1 combines with J gene TRBJ2-7, with D possibly TRBD1 on 6 matching bases. The ends were cut back, 0 bases at V and 3 bases at J, with 10 bases in the middle. The germline gives CDR1 SGHRS, CDR2 YFSETQ. This CDR3 spans 14 amino acids. The CDR3 here is CASSLAAGDYEQYF. In nucleotides, the CDR3 is TGCGCCAGCAGCTTGGCCGCAGGGGACTACGAGCAGTACTTC.

The chain combines TRBV7-2 with TRBJ2-7; a possible D gene is TRBD2 (5 bases). The V end was cut by 3 bases, the J end by 3 bases, with 18 bases between. Germline values: CDR1 SGHTA, CDR2 FQGNSA. This CDR3 is 16 amino acids long. The CDR3 DNA reads TGTGCCAGCAGCTTGAGGGATCGACCGACTCTCTACGAGCAGTACTTC. Amino acids: CASSLRDRPTLYEQYF.

The gene calls are TRBV29-1 and TRBJ1-1; the match to TRBD1 covers 7 bases. V shed 7 bases and J 9 bases; nucleotides not matched to a gene: 14. The CDR3 totals 13 residues. Germline V CDR1 and CDR2: SQVTM, ANQGSEA. CDR3 in amino acids: CSASSRGTKKAFF. The CDR3 DNA sequence: TGCAGCGCGTCCTCCAGGGGGACCAAAAAAGCTTTCTTT.

The V and J genes are TRBV18 and TRBJ1-2; TRBD1 agrees at 8 bases. CDR3 length: 17 amino acids. Germline loops: CDR1 KGHSH, CDR2 LQKENI. Losses at the gene ends were 3 bases for V and 2 bases for J; bases not matched to a gene: 11. The DNA of the CDR3 is TGTGCCAGCTCACCTATTCCTGGACAGGGTGGGAACTATGGCTACACCTTC. Encoded protein: CASSPIPGQGGNYGYTF.

The J gene is TRBJ1-4, the V gene TRBV5-5; 12 nucleotides agree with TRBD1. The CDR3 is made up of 18 amino acids. J was trimmed by 7 bases and V by 4 bases; bases with no gene match: 14. Germline V gene lookup returns CDR1 SGHKS and CDR2 YYEKEE (reference sequence). DNA of the CDR3: TGTGCCAGCAGCGCACTCGGGGGACAGGGGGCAGGGGGTGAAAAACTGTTTTTT. Its protein is CASSALGGQGAGGEKLFF. Filled out from reference TRBV5-5 and TRBJ1-4, the complete variable domain reads DAGVTQSPTHLIKTRGQQVTLRCSPISGHKSVSWYQQVLGQGPQFIFQYYEKEERGRGNFPDRFSARQFPNYSSELNVNALLLGDSALYLCASSALGGQGAGGEKLFFGSGTQLSVL.